Below are 5 T cell receptor beta chains sequenced from a single sample in a study of tumor and adjacent non-tumor tissue in lung cancer. RNA was extracted from bulk tissue without any cell sorting. The library came from three nested PCR rounds adapted from ARM-PCR protocols. TCRdb re-analysed the multiplex PCR reads in MiXCR, keeping a single row per CDR3 protein. The repertoire consists of just over 200,000 distinct CDR3 sequences, with over 55% occurring once and the leading ten covering roughly 24%. Sample: lung tumor tissue. These receptors were collected from a man between 60 and 70 years old with non-small cell lung cancer.

The gene calls are TRBV20-1 and TRBJ1-6, with D perhaps matching TRBD1 (5 bases). The CDR3 is 13 amino acids. V was shortened by 5 bases and J by 14 bases, with 19 bases between the two germline ends. CDR1 DFQATT and CDR2 SNEGSKA come from the germline V gene (reference sequence). This CDR3 is CSALQERGRSLHF. Here the CDR3 DNA reads TGCAGTGCTCTACAGGAGCGCGGGCGCTCCCTCCACTTT.

Points on this clonotype: Likely a read error: the CDR3 ends without its conserved phenylalanine or tryptophan. The chain links TRBV20-1 to TRBJ1-5; a possible D gene is TRBD1 (6 bases). The CDR3 sequence is 17 residues long. Germline CDR1 is DFQATT and CDR2 is SNEGSKA (reference sequence). This CDR3 is CSARAEGVFPSSQPQHL. CDR3 nucleotide sequence: TGCAGTGCTAGAGCTGAGGGGGTATTCCCTAGCAGTCAGCCCCAGCATTTG.

The rearrangement uses TRBV5-1 and TRBJ2-2, with unresolved D. The CDR3 spans 14 residues. V shed 4 bases and J shed 2 bases, with 9 bases lying between them. Germline CDR1 reads SGHRS; CDR2 reads YFSETQ. CDR3: CASSRPTNTGELFF. CDR3 nucleotide sequence: TGCGCCAGCAGCAGGCCAACAAACACCGGGGAGCTGTTTTTT.

Of note for this clonotype: This sequence may be a read error, since a much larger clone differs from it by one base. CDR3: CASSQGGPGMNTEAFF. The CDR3 DNA reads TGTGCCAGCAGCCAAGGGGGACCGGGGATGAACACTGAAGCTTTCTTT. This chain uses TRBV4-2 with TRBJ1-1; weak D call: TRBD1 (5 bases). Per the germline V gene, CDR1 is LGHNA and CDR2 is YNFKEQ. This CDR3 has 16 residues. V gave up 1 base and J gave up 0 bases, with 12 bases separating them.

Here the CDR3 DNA reads TGTGCCAGCAATCAGCGCGGGGGGGTCACAGATACGCAGTATTTT. Its protein is CASNQRGGVTDTQYF. The chain has TRBV12-3 or TRBV12-4 and TRBJ2-3, with 9 bases that match TRBD2. The CDR3 is 15 amino acids. Germline trimming cut 7 bases from V and 2 bases from J; bases unmatched to any gene: 7.